This T cell receptor beta chain was recovered during a study of a mutant IDH1 vaccine in newly diagnosed glioma. On the study more broadly: Earlier care involved radiotherapy, temozolomide, or both, and the majority received both.

J lost 2 bases, V lost 2 bases, and 4 bases had no gene match. This CDR3 contains 15 residues. CDR1 and CDR2 from the germline V gene are MNHNS and SASEGT. Time point here: baseline, week 1 (first vaccination visit). Noted treatment: pre-vaccination baseline after standard-of-care therapy. The donors had new WHO grade 3 or 4 astrocytomas; these were IDH1-mutant and ATRX-lost. The assay was immunoSEQ multiplex PCR, and TCRdb's table has in-frame clones only and misses some. The data contain about 98,000 clones, approximately 90% of them seen just once; the ten biggest clones take up around 0.6%. Concerning this clone: Its antigen is unknown.

Regarding the study as a whole: There were vaccine-induced immune responses in roughly 93% of the patients.

The V gene is TRBV6-1, the J gene TRBJ2-7; 9 bases line up with TRBD2. The clonotype comes from a woman aged 45 to 65 with glioma. The sequenced sample was PBMCs, obtained from a glioma patient treated with radiotherapy, temozolomide or both. Here the CDR3 reads CASSEPGLATYEQYF. The CDR3 nucleotides read TGTGCCAGCAGTGAACCGGGACTAGCAACCTACGAGCAGTACTTC.